The 21 T cell receptor beta chains below all came from one sample that was sequenced in a study of blood T cell repertoires in COVID-19. The table came from immunoSEQ multiplex PCR; TCRdb's copy has only in-frame clones and leaves some out. Of 300,000 to 350,000 clones in the sample, around nine tenths are singletons; the top ten hold 3.9%. Source material: PBMCs or T cells enriched from blood (not recorded which). Source of these receptors: a woman in her 30s who had been exposed to COVID-19.

The rearrangement links TRBV4-1 to TRBJ2-1; 8 bases match TRBD2. CDR1 MGHRA and CDR2 YSYEKL come from the germline V gene. Unmatched junction bases numbered 11, after V lost 4 bases and J lost 9 bases. The CDR3 loop spans 15 amino acids. CDR3 protein: CASSLSGGEGGEQFF. The CDR3 coding sequence is TGCGCCAGCAGCCTAAGCGGGGGAGAGGGTGGTGAGCAGTTCTTC.

V gene TRBV6-5 combines with J gene TRBJ1-1; no clear D gene. The CDR3 sequence is 13 residues long. Trimming removed 5 bases from V and 8 bases from J, with 15 bases in between. Germline assignment: CDR1 MNHEY and CDR2 SVGAGI. The CDR3 reads CASSQPGSREAFF. The DNA for the CDR3 is TGTGCCAGCAGTCAGCCCGGGTCCCGGGAAGCTTTCTTT.

The chain has TRBV14 and TRBJ2-1; tentative D call: TRBD2 (5 bases). Germline CDR1 and CDR2: SGHDN and FVKESK. V was clipped by 1 base and J by 4 bases, with 5 bases between them. This CDR3 spans 13 amino acids. Here the CDR3 reads CASSQGTYNEQFF. The CDR3 DNA follows: TGTGCCAGCAGCCAAGGGACTTACAATGAGCAGTTCTTC.

V is TRBV14 and J is TRBJ2-3; possible D gene TRBD2, 6 bases. Germline-derived CDR1 and CDR2 are SGHDN and FVKESK. This CDR3 has 15 amino acids. V was pared by 7 bases and J by 2 bases, with 16 bases between. The CDR3 loop reads CASNPLGLPTDTQYF. DNA of the CDR3: TGTGCCAGCAACCCATTGGGACTGCCCACAGATACGCAGTATTTT.

V gene TRBV9 combines with J gene TRBJ1-3; D unresolved. The CDR3 spans 16 residues. V lost 5 bases, J lost 0 bases, and 15 bases lay in between. Looked up from germline, CDR1 is SGDLS and CDR2 is YYNGEE. The CDR3 loop reads CASSPWPQSSGNTIYF. In nucleotides, the CDR3 is TGTGCCAGCAGTCCCTGGCCCCAGTCCTCTGGAAACACCATATATTTT.

V usage is TRBV5-1 and J usage is TRBJ1-1; 7 bases fit TRBD1. The V and J ends lost 3 bases and 3 bases, in that order; junction bases with no gene match: 5. The germline CDR1 and CDR2 sequences are SGHRS and YFSETQ. This CDR3 spans 14 amino acids. Here the CDR3 DNA reads TGCGCCAGCAGCTGGGACAGTGGGGACACTGAAGCTTTCTTT. This encodes CASSWDSGDTEAFF.

The V gene is TRBV7-9, the J gene TRBJ1-4, with D maybe TRBD1 (5 bases). The CDR3 is 15 amino acids. CDR1 SEHNR and CDR2 FQNEAQ come from the germline V gene (reference sequence). The V and J ends lost 2 bases and 4 bases respectively, with 11 bases between them. This CDR3 is CASSLRDSVNEKLFF. CDR3 DNA: TGTGCCAGCAGCTTAAGGGACTCTGTTAATGAAAAACTGTTTTTT.

The V and J genes are TRBV4-1 and TRBJ2-7; 9 bases are a match to TRBD1. Germline V gene lookup returns CDR1 MGHRA and CDR2 YSYEKL. The CDR3 has 16 amino acids. The ends lost 0 bases at V and 1 base at J; junction bases unmatched: 4. Here the CDR3 reads CASSQDLGQGSYEQYF. CDR3 in DNA: TGCGCCAGCAGCCAAGATCTGGGACAGGGATCCTACGAGCAGTACTTC.

The gene calls are TRBV5-4 and TRBJ1-1; TRBD1 might be the D (5 bases). V was shortened by 4 bases and J by 1 base, with 11 bases between the two germline ends. This CDR3 has 14 residues. Germline assignment: CDR1 SGHNT and CDR2 YYREEE (reference sequence). The CDR3 spells CASSIRQPNTEAFF. The CDR3 region has the DNA TGTGCCAGCAGCATTAGACAGCCGAACACTGAAGCTTTCTTT.

The chain carries TRBV11-2 and TRBJ2-1; 10 bases line up with TRBD2. Germline CDR1 SGHAT, CDR2 FQNNGV. CDR3 length: 17 residues. V lost 5 bases, J lost 10 bases, and 17 bases stayed unmatched. CDR3: CASSRLGTSGAGGEQFF. In nucleotides, the CDR3 is TGTGCCAGCAGCCGCCTGGGCACTAGCGGGGCGGGGGGCGAGCAGTTCTTC.

This chain links TRBV5-4 with TRBJ1-4; TRBD1 matches at 9 bases. The V gene's germline CDR1 is SGHNT and CDR2 YYREEE (reference sequence). V dropped 4 bases and J dropped 8; count of bases not matched to a gene: 15. CDR3 length equals 17 residues. CDR3 DNA sequence: TGTGCCAGCAGCCCCGGAGGAACAGGGGGCAGCGGAGAAAAACTGTTTTTT. This sequence encodes CASSPGGTGGSGEKLFF. Full variable domain (outside the CDR3, taken from reference TRBV5-4 and TRBJ1-4): ETGVTQSPTHLIKTRGQQVTLRCSSQSGHNTVSWYQQALGQGPQFIFQYYREEENGRGNFPPRFSGLQFPNYSSELNVNALELDDSALYLCASSPGGTGGSGEKLFFGSGTQLSVL.

The chain has TRBV6-5 and TRBJ1-5; TRBD1 is a possible D gene (6 bases). Germline V lookup: CDR1 MNHEY, CDR2 SVGAGI. V was pared by 6 bases and J by 0 bases, with 12 bases between. The CDR3 spans 15 residues. The CDR3, as DNA: TGTGCCAGCAGCCCGGACAGAAATAGCAATCAGCCCCAGCATTTT. Residues: CASSPDRNSNQPQHF.

The genes are TRBV9 and TRBJ1-2; the match to TRBD1 covers 9 bases. The CDR3 contains 15 residues. The junction had 9 bases not matched to a gene; V was cut back by 3 bases and J by 6 bases. From germline, CDR1 is SGDLS and CDR2 YYNGEE. This chain's CDR3 is CASSGPTGGIDGYTF. The CDR3 nucleotides read TGTGCCAGCAGCGGACCGACAGGGGGTATTGATGGCTACACCTTC.

This chain uses TRBV27 with TRBJ1-6; 9 bases map to TRBD1. Unmatched junction bases numbered 13, after V lost 6 bases and J lost 10 bases. CDR1 MNHEY and CDR2 SMNVEV come from the germline V gene (reference sequence). CDR3 length: 16 residues. The CDR3 protein is CASRTSRDRAGSPLHF. CDR3 DNA sequence: TGTGCCAGCAGAACCTCCCGGGACAGGGCCGGATCACCCCTCCACTTT.

J is TRBJ2-2 and V is TRBV19, with 9 nucleotides matching TRBD2. The CDR3 runs to 14 residues. Germline lookup yields CDR1 LNHDA and CDR2 SQIVND (reference sequence). The V and J ends lost 10 bases and 4 bases, in that order; junction bases with no gene match: 7. The CDR3 nucleotides read TGTGCCACCCGAGCGGGGGGTTTCACCGGGGAGCTGTTTTTT. The encoded protein is CATRAGGFTGELFF.

CDR3 nucleotide sequence: TGTGCCAGCAGTTTCTACAGGGGTGGCTACACCTTC. Its translation is CASSFYRGGYTF. This sequence joins TRBV6-2 or TRBV6-3 and TRBJ1-2; 7 nucleotides agree with TRBD1. The CDR3 runs 12 residues. The V and J ends lost 4 bases and 7 bases, in that order; junction bases with no gene match: 3. Germline V CDR1 and CDR2: MNHEY, SVGEGT.

The table lists this clone with a count of one. J is TRBJ2-3 and V is TRBV7-9, with D perhaps TRBD1 (6 bases). Germline loops: CDR1 SEHNR, CDR2 FQNEAQ (reference sequence). Trimming removed 4 bases from V and 2 bases from J, with 10 bases in between. CDR3 length equals 14 residues. Here the CDR3 DNA reads TGTGCCAGCAGCTGGGACATTAACACAGATACGCAGTATTTT. It translates to CASSWDINTDTQYF.

In this sample, this clone turned up once. V usage is TRBV9 and J usage is TRBJ1-6, with a tentative D call TRBD1 (6 bases). CDR1 is SGDLS, CDR2 YYNGEE, per germline. V lost 3 bases and J lost 9, with 16 bases in between. The CDR3 is 15 residues long. Written as DNA, the CDR3 is TGTGCCAGCAGCGGCGCACAGGGTTTCGGTTCACCCCTCCACTTT. It encodes CASSGAQGFGSPLHF.

This clone has just a few counts. V is TRBV9 and J is TRBJ2-2, with unresolved D. With 1 base removed from V and 7 bases from J, the gap between germline ends came to 14 bases. Germline CDR1 is SGDLS and CDR2 is YYNGEE. The CDR3 covers 15 residues. CDR3 in amino acids: CASSVQSRVNGELFF. DNA for the CDR3: TGTGCCAGCAGCGTACAGTCCCGGGTCAACGGGGAGCTGTTTTTT.

The V gene is TRBV4-3, the J gene TRBJ2-1; a possible D gene is TRBD2 (5 bases). Germline-derived CDR1 and CDR2 are LGHNA and YSLEER. The CDR3 loop spans 13 amino acids. V was trimmed by 5 bases and J by 0 bases, leaving 5 bases between them. The CDR3 DNA is TGCGCCAGCAGCGGGAGCTCCTACAATGAGCAGTTCTTC. This translates into CASSGSSYNEQFF.

The CDR3 DNA follows: TGTGCCAGCAGCTCATCGGACAGGGGGACCGGGGAGCTGTTTTTT. Translation gives CASSSSDRGTGELFF. The rearrangement links TRBV11-2 to TRBJ2-2; 10 bases are a match to TRBD1. The junction had 4 bases not matched to a gene; V was cut back by 4 bases and J by 5 bases. This CDR3 comprises 15 residues. Germline CDR1 is SGHAT and CDR2 is FQNNGV.